This T cell receptor (beta chain) is drawn from a study of regulatory T cells in long-lasting Graves disease. This clonotype was picked up many times. Arm-PCR of CDR3 regions with iRepertoire HTBI primers generated TCR beta libraries. TCRdb redid the calling of the multiplex PCR reads with MiXCR, one entry per CDR3 protein. Among under 700,000 distinct CDR3 sequences, 16% were seen once, and the ten largest hold around 25%. Trimming removed 5 bases from V and 3 bases from J, with 4 bases in between. The CDR3 runs to 10 residues. CDR1 and CDR2 from the germline V gene are DFQATT and SNEGSKA (reference sequence). Sample time point: newly diagnosed GD, antithyroid drugs for less than 3 months. RNA extracted from PBMCs served as the sequencing template. Separately, the same data were catalogued under a study of T cells in Graves' hyperthyroidism and ophthalmopathy. This second report adds: Lactation, pregnancy, other autoimmune disease or uncontrolled infection led to exclusion of patients.

The sample consisted of peripheral blood mononuclear cells (PBMCs), taken at new diagnosis, from a patient treated with antithyroid drugs. This sequence joins TRBV20-1 and TRBJ2-5, with D unresolved. The receptor comes from a woman aged 35 to 59 with Graves disease. The CDR3: CSAAKETQYF. The DNA of the CDR3 is TGCAGTGCTGCCAAAGAGACCCAGTACTTC.